The 26 T cell receptor beta chains listed next were all sequenced from one sample in a study of T cells after yellow fever vaccination. TCRdb itself ran the 5' RACE reads through MiXCR, one entry per CDR3 protein. Here the sample spans tens of thousands of distinct CDR3 sequences, approximately 6.1% being singletons. Sample: PBMCs, either bulk or a sorted T-cell subset (CD4+, CD8+, memory, or dextramer-sorted; not recorded which), taken on the day of the yellow fever booster vaccination. These receptors were taken from a man aged 18-30 years who received the YFV17D yellow fever vaccine.

This clonotype has just a few counts. The V gene is TRBV12-3 or TRBV12-4, the J gene TRBJ1-5; D ambiguous. The CDR3 has 15 amino acids. Trimming removed 5 bases at V and 1 base at J, with 12 bases between. The CDR3 region is CASSVSLDSNQPQHF. The CDR3 nucleotides read TGTGCCAGCAGTGTGTCTTTGGACAGCAATCAGCCCCAGCATTTT.

This clonotype showed up just a few times. This sequence joins TRBV18 and TRBJ2-7, with 7 bases that match TRBD2. The V gene's germline CDR1 is KGHSH and CDR2 LQKENI. The V gene end was trimmed by 3 bases and the J gene end by 2 bases; junction bases not matched to a gene: 13. The CDR3 has 17 residues. Here the CDR3 reads CASSPPVGRGRPYEQYF. The CDR3 DNA reads TGTGCCAGCTCACCTCCGGTCGGGCGGGGGAGACCCTACGAGCAGTACTTC.

The chain is built from TRBV5-4 and TRBJ2-3; 10 positions match TRBD1. Per germline, CDR1 SGHNT and CDR2 YYREEE (reference sequence). The CDR3 length is 16 residues. V dropped 4 bases and J dropped 2; count of bases not matched to a gene: 7. The CDR3 spells CASSPGTGAVTDTQYF. CDR3 sequence (DNA): TGTGCCAGCAGCCCCGGGACAGGGGCCGTCACAGATACGCAGTATTTT.

In its sample, this clonotype was seen many times. The J gene is TRBJ2-4, the V gene TRBV7-9, with TRBD2 as a possible D gene (5 bases). V gave up 4 bases and J gave up 7 bases, with 17 bases separating them. CDR1 is SEHNR and CDR2 is FQNEAQ in the germline V gene (reference sequence). CDR3 length equals 15 residues. The CDR3, as DNA: TGTGCCAGCAGCTCCGAGACCGGGGAGTGGAACATTCAGTACTTC. Protein product: CASSSETGEWNIQYF.

Here the CDR3 DNA reads TGTGCCAGCACCATCCGCCGGATCTCCTACGAGCAGTACGTC. Translating gives CASTIRRISYEQYV. The rearrangement joins TRBV21-1 to TRBJ2-7. TRBV21-1 is a documented pseudogene. The CDR3 spans 14 residues.

This chain links TRBV12-3 or TRBV12-4 with TRBJ1-5; D unclear. This CDR3 has 13 residues. Trimming took off 6 bases at V and 6 bases at J, with 12 bases between the two ends. CDR3: CASSGEGVQPQHF. The CDR3 DNA follows: TGTGCCAGCAGCGGGGAGGGAGTTCAGCCCCAGCATTTT.

This clonotype was seen repeatedly, ten times or more. This chain links TRBV4-3 with TRBJ1-1, with a weak D call TRBD1 (5 bases). The CDR3 is 17 residues long. Trimming removed 2 bases at V and 4 bases at J, with 20 bases between. The V gene's germline CDR1 is LGHNA and CDR2 YSLEER. The CDR3 DNA reads as TGCGCCAGCAGCCAATATTGGGGACTTCAGTCGGGCACTGAAGCTTTCTTT. Encoded protein: CASSQYWGLQSGTEAFF.

This clonotype was seen at least ten times. This sequence joins TRBV7-2 and TRBJ2-7; D gene ambiguous. The CDR3 loop spans 14 amino acids. From germline, CDR1 is SGHTA and CDR2 FQGNSA. The V and J ends lost 1 base and 7 bases respectively, with 14 bases between them. The CDR3 DNA is TGTGCCAGCAGCTTAGACCGTTTGGTAGGGGAGCAGTACGTC. Its protein product is CASSLDRLVGEQYV.

This clonotype was counted ten times or more. The rearrangement links TRBV9 to TRBJ1-2, with D uncertain. The germline V gene has CDR1 SGDLS and CDR2 YYNGEE. The CDR3 totals 15 residues. Trimming left V 0 bases short and J 8 bases short, with 17 bases between. The CDR3 protein is CASSVDRVGVGGYTF. In nucleotides, the CDR3 is TGTGCCAGCAGCGTAGACCGGGTTGGCGTAGGGGGCTACACCTTC.

This clonotype was recorded at least ten times. In DNA form, the CDR3 reads TGTGCCAGCAGTCAACCGGGACAGGGTGATTTCGGCTACAATGAGCAGTTCTTC. It codes for CASSQPGQGDFGYNEQFF. V and J are TRBV12-3 or TRBV12-4 and TRBJ2-1; TRBD1 matches 9 bases. The CDR3 spans 18 residues. Trimming took 5 bases from V and 3 from J; bases not matched to a gene: 14.

V usage is TRBV19 and J usage is TRBJ2-5; 7 positions agree with TRBD1. Trimming removed 7 bases from V and 3 bases from J; junction bases left unmatched: 5. CDR3 length: 13 amino acids. Germline V gene sequence: CDR1 LNHDA, CDR2 SQIVND (reference sequence). The DNA of the CDR3 is TGTGCCAGTACCCCCCAGGGGGAAGAGACCCAGTACTTC. It encodes CASTPQGEETQYF.

This clonotype showed up just a few times. The rearrangement joins TRBV6-4 to TRBJ1-1; D may be TRBD1 (6 bases). The length of the CDR3 is 14 residues. Germline CDR1 and CDR2: MRHNA and SNTAGT. V was pared by 4 bases and J by 5 bases, with 14 bases between. In DNA, the CDR3 is TGTGCCAGCAGTGCCGACAGGCGGGGAACTGAAGCTTTCTTT. Translation: CASSADRRGTEAFF.

The chain recombines TRBV5-1 with TRBJ2-5, with 14 positions matching TRBD2. CDR1 is SGHRS and CDR2 is YFSETQ in the germline V gene. With V trimmed by 4 bases and J by 4 bases, 12 bases remained unmatched. The CDR3 spans 18 residues. The CDR3 DNA follows: TGCGCCAGCAGCCCGGGACTAGCGGGGGTCCCTTCAAGAGAGACCCAGTACTTC. Amino acid sequence: CASSPGLAGVPSRETQYF.

This clonotype was observed many times. This chain links TRBV4-1 with TRBJ1-2; D not resolved. CDR1 and CDR2 (germline): MGHRA, YSYEKL. The CDR3 has 13 residues. V gave up 4 bases and J gave up 6 bases, with 12 bases separating them. The CDR3 is CASSLQGLDGYTF. CDR3 DNA sequence: TGCGCCAGCAGCCTACAAGGATTGGATGGCTACACCTTC.

This clonotype was counted at least ten times. Compared with germline, one end of the junction differs, possibly owing to a read error. This chain uses TRBV7-3 with TRBJ2-1; the match to TRBD2 covers 12 bases. CDR3 length: 17 residues. CDR1 and CDR2 (germline): SGHTA, FQGTGA. CDR3 in amino acids: CASSFRPTSGGFNQQFF. DNA of the CDR3: TGTGCCAGCAGCTTCCGGCCGACTAGCGGGGGATTCAATCAGCAGTTCTTC.

In this sample, this clonotype turned up many times. This chain connects TRBV7-9 to TRBJ2-7; D is possibly TRBD2 (6 bases). Trimming removed 0 bases from V and 3 bases from J, with 12 bases in between. The CDR3 is made up of 15 amino acids. Germline lookup yields CDR1 SEHNR and CDR2 FQNEAQ (reference sequence). The CDR3 sequence is CASSLALEGVYEQYF. In DNA form, the CDR3 reads TGTGCCAGCAGCTTAGCGTTGGAGGGAGTCTACGAGCAGTACTTC.

The rearrangement uses TRBV7-6 and TRBJ2-1, with 11 nucleotides matching TRBD2. Germline trimming cut 2 bases from V and 9 bases from J; bases unmatched to any gene: 6. The CDR3 consists of 15 residues. Per germline, CDR1 SGHVS and CDR2 FNYEAQ. CDR3 protein: CASSLTSGGRLEQFF. The DNA for the CDR3 is TGTGCCAGCAGCTTAACTAGCGGGGGTCGGCTTGAGCAGTTCTTC. Full variable domain (remainder filled in from reference TRBV7-6 and TRBJ2-1): GAGVSQSPRYKVTKRGQDVALRCDPISGHVSLYWYRQALGQGPEFLTYFNYEAQQDKSGLPNDRFSAERPEGSISTLTIQRTEQRDSAMYRCASSLTSGGRLEQFFGPGTRLTVL.

The chain carries TRBV29-1 and TRBJ2-5; a weak D match, TRBD2 (5 bases). Germline CDR1 and CDR2: SQVTM and ANQGSEA. Trimming removed 3 bases at V and 2 bases at J, with 10 bases between. The CDR3 runs 13 residues. The CDR3 loop is CSVDLSGQETQYF. The CDR3 coding sequence is TGCAGCGTTGATCTATCGGGACAAGAGACCCAGTACTTC.

The gene calls are TRBV6-6 and TRBJ2-5; TRBD1 aligns across 9 bases. The CDR3 is 15 residues long. CDR1 and CDR2 from the germline V gene are MNHNY and SVGAGI (reference sequence). V trimming: 2 bases; J trimming: 4 bases; junction bases outside the gene matches: 5. CDR3 nucleotide sequence: TGTGCCAGCAGTTACACGGGACAGGGTCGAGAGACCCAGTACTTC. Encoded protein: CASSYTGQGRETQYF.

The sample holds a few counts of this clonotype. The chain is built from TRBV20-1 and TRBJ1-1, with no clear D. Between the trimmed V and J ends, which lost 5 bases and 3 bases, there was a span of 4 bases. Germline lookup yields CDR1 DFQATT and CDR2 SNEGSKA (reference sequence). This CDR3 is 10 amino acids long. The CDR3: CSAEHTEAFF. CDR3 DNA: TGCAGTGCTGAACACACTGAAGCTTTCTTT.

V usage is TRBV4-1 and J usage is TRBJ2-1; D is undetermined. The CDR3 runs to 13 residues. Germline loops: CDR1 MGHRA, CDR2 YSYEKL. Trimming took 1 base from V and 4 from J, leaving 5 bases between them. Written as DNA, the CDR3 is TGCGCCAGCAGCCAAGGGACGTACAATGAGCAGTTCTTC. It specifies CASSQGTYNEQFF.

This clonotype was detected many times. The V gene is TRBV6-5, the J gene TRBJ1-2, with 10 bases matching TRBD1. CDR3 length: 13 residues. The germline gives CDR1 MNHEY, CDR2 SVGAGI. Unmatched junction bases numbered 4, after V lost 6 bases and J lost 6 bases. The CDR3 reads CASRRQGAHGYTF. The CDR3, as DNA: TGTGCCAGCAGACGACAGGGGGCTCATGGCTACACCTTC.

This clonotype showed up just a few times. V and J are TRBV5-1 and TRBJ2-3; D remains unclear. Per germline, CDR1 SGHRS and CDR2 YFSETQ. With 0 bases removed from V and 1 base from J, the gap between germline ends came to 9 bases. The CDR3 is 15 residues long. The CDR3 bases are TGCGCCAGCAGCTTGGGGGTTGGAGGCACAGATACGCAGTATTTT. Translation gives CASSLGVGGTDTQYF.

This clonotype was found many times. This chain uses TRBV10-3 with TRBJ2-2, with 9 positions matching TRBD1. V lost 10 bases to trimming and J lost 1 base; unmatched junction nucleotides: 4. Germline CDR1 reads ENHRY; CDR2 reads SYGVKD. This CDR3 contains 14 residues. The CDR3 sequence is CATEGQGNTGELFF. CDR3 coding DNA: TGTGCCACCGAGGGACAGGGGAACACCGGGGAGCTGTTTTTT.

This clonotype was observed a few times. The chain couples TRBV5-1 to TRBJ1-6; D may be TRBD1 (5 bases). Germline CDR1 and CDR2: SGHRS and YFSETQ. Trimming pared 4 bases from V and 0 bases from J, leaving 14 bases between. The CDR3 totals 17 residues. The chain's CDR3 is CASSLGTASSYNSPLHF. The CDR3 DNA is TGCGCCAGCAGCCTAGGGACCGCGAGCTCCTATAATTCACCCCTCCACTTT. Combining the CDR3 with reference TRBV5-1 and TRBJ1-6 gives the whole variable domain KAGVTQTPRYLIKTRGQQVTLSCSPISGHRSVSWYQQTPGQGLQFLFEYFSETQRNKGNFPGRFSGRQFSNSRSEMNVSTLELGDSALYLCASSLGTASSYNSPLHFGNGTRLTVT.

Ten or more counts support this clonotype. The chain combines TRBV11-2 with TRBJ1-1; D call uncertain. CDR1 and CDR2 from the germline V gene are SGHAT and FQNNGV. The CDR3 covers 14 residues. Trimming stripped 2 bases from V and 3 bases from J, with 10 bases between. Here the CDR3 DNA reads TGTGCCAGCAGCTTACCGAGGGTGGACACTGAAGCTTTCTTT. It is translated as CASSLPRVDTEAFF.